The 4 T cell receptor beta chains below all came from one sample that was sequenced in a study of molecular identifiers for immune sequencing clone quantification. TCRdb called the PCR reads again in MiXCR, with one record for every CDR3 protein. Of over 70,000 distinct CDR3 sequences listed, around a quarter are singletons. The specimen sequenced was naive CD8+ T cells from blood, with Jurkat cell RNA spiked in. Subset: FACS-sorted CD8+CD4-CCR7+CD45RA+ naive T cells. These receptors all come from a human donor in good health. Some libraries in this study had Jurkat cell RNA spiked in.

This clonotype occurred many times. This sequence joins TRBV5-6 and TRBJ1-1; possibly TRBD1 for D (6 bases). The CDR3 extends over 13 amino acids. Germline CDR1 and CDR2: SGHDT and YYEEEE. Trimming took 3 bases from V and 4 from J, leaving 10 bases between them. CDR3 residues: CASSYRAGTEAFF. CDR3 sequence (DNA): TGTGCCAGCAGCTACAGGGCGGGCACTGAAGCTTTCTTT. Together with reference TRBV5-6 and TRBJ1-1, the CDR3 gives the full variable domain: DAGVTQSPTHLIKTRGQQVTLRCSPKSGHDTVSWYQQALGQGPQFIFQYYEEEERQRGNFPDRFSGHQFPNYSSELNVNALLLGDSALYLCASSYRAGTEAFFGQGTRLTVV.

Notes on this clonotype: One end of the junction does not line up with germline, which may come from a read error. CDR3 nucleotide sequence: TGTGCCAGCGGAACCGGGACACCCTACGATGAGCAGTTCTTC. Its translation is CASGTGTPYDEQFF. This rearrangement joins TRBV27 to TRBJ2-1; perhaps TRBD1 as D (6 bases). CDR3 length equals 14 residues. Germline V CDR1 and CDR2: MNHEY, SMNVEV (reference sequence).

In regard to this clonotype: This may be a read error, as it is one base from a much larger clone. The chain uses TRBV5-1 and TRBJ2-3; D not certain. Judging by the DNA end, TRBJ1-5 fits better; the J call may be wrong. This CDR3 is built from 13 residues. Per germline, CDR1 SGHRS and CDR2 YFSETQ. The chain's CDR3 is CASRREVADTQHF. The DNA for the CDR3 is TGCGCCAGCAGGCGTGAAGTCGCAGATACGCAGCATTTT.

This clonotype showed up just a few times. V gene TRBV3-1 combines with J gene TRBJ2-2, with D possibly called TRBD1 or TRBD2 (5 bases each). The CDR3 is 14 amino acids. Germline V gene lookup returns CDR1 LGHDT and CDR2 YNNKEL (reference sequence). Trimming shortened V by 4 bases and J by 5 bases, and 11 bases separated the two germline ends. CDR3 nucleotide sequence: TGTGCCAGCAGCCCGGGACCGCGGACCGGGGAGCTGTTTTTT. It specifies CASSPGPRTGELFF.